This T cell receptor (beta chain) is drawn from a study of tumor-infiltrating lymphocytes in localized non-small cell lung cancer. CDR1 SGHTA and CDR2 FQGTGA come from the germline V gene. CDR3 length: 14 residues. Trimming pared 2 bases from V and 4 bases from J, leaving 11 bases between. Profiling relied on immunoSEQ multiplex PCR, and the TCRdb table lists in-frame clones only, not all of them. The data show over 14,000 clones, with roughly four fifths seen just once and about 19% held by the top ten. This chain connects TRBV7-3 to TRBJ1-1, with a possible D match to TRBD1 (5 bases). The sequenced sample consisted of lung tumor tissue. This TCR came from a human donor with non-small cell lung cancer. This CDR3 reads CASSLQGEGTEAFF. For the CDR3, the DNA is TGTGCCAGCAGCTTACAGGGAGAAGGCACTGAAGCTTTCTTT.